This T cell receptor beta chain was sequenced in a study of T cells in Graves' hyperthyroidism and ophthalmopathy. Study results and limitations: Blood also held most thyroid clonotypes expanded beyond 0.001. From stable hyperthyroidism, ophthalmopathy was set apart by a 13 V-J model.

As concerns this clonotype: Its antigen is as yet unknown.

RNA transcripts provided the source from which TCR beta CDR3 regions were amplified. Researchers ran a first-round RT-PCR on the TCR CDR3 using the HTBI primer set. TCRdb reprocessed the multiplex PCR reads with MiXCR, giving one entry per CDR3 protein. The repertoire consists of 550,000 to 850,000 distinct CDR3 sequences, with 15% to 20% occurring once and the leading ten covering over 15%. J gave up 5 bases and V 5 bases, and 3 bases lay outside the gene matches. This CDR3 region has 14 residues. Germline assignment: CDR1 DFQATT and CDR2 SNEGSKA (reference sequence). Blood sampling occurred at first hyperthyroidism diagnosis, ahead of any ophthalmopathy symptoms.

The gene calls are TRBV20-1 and TRBJ2-1; the match to TRBD2 covers 13 bases. Sequenced material: blood. This receptor was identified in a woman between 45 and 65 years old with Graves' hyperthyroidism that later progressed to Graves' ophthalmopathy. CDR3 protein: CSAWTSGGHNEQFF. Written as DNA, the CDR3 is TGCAGTGCTTGGACTAGCGGGGGCCACAATGAGCAGTTCTTC.